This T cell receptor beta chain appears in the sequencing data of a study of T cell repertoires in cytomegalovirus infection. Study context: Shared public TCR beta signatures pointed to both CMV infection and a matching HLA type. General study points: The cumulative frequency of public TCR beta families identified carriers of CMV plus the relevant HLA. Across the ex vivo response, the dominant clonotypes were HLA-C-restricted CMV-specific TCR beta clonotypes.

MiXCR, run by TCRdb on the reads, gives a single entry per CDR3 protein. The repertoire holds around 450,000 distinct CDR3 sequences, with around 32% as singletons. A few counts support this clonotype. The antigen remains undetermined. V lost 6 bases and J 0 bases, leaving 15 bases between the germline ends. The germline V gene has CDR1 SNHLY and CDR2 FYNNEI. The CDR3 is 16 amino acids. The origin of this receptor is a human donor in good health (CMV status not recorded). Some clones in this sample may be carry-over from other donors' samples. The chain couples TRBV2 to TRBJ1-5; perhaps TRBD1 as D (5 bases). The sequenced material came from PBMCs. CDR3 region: CASREQVGFSNQPQHF. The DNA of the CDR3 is TGTGCCAGCAGGGAACAGGTGGGCTTTAGCAATCAGCCCCAGCATTTT.